Shown below are 10 T cell receptor beta chains from a single sample sequenced in a study of blood T cells in healthy people across ages. The second PCR ran about 6 to 11 cycles with a sample-barcoded 5' primer and J-beta primers. TCRdb fed the 5' RACE reads into MiXCR, producing one record per CDR3 protein. The sample lists approximately 1.5 million distinct CDR3 sequences; 34% were seen once. Material for sequencing was blood. All receptors come from a woman aged 25 to 45 in good health.

Note on this clonotype: The junction departs from germline at one end; a sequencing error may be responsible. This sequence joins TRBV12-3 or TRBV12-4 and TRBJ2-6, with D perhaps being TRBD1 or TRBD2 (5 bases each). The CDR3 has 16 residues. The CDR3 region is CASSPGTGSGANVPTF. CDR3 sequence (DNA): TGTGCCAGCAGTCCGGGGACGGGCTCTGGGGCCAACGTCCCGACTTTC.

This clonotype came up a few times. V is TRBV12-5 and J is TRBJ2-1; D gene ambiguous. Germline V CDR1 and CDR2: LGHNT, FRNRAP. V lost 5 bases and J lost 8, with 10 bases in between. This CDR3 is 12 amino acids long. The DNA for the CDR3 is TGTGCTAGTGGTCCCCACACTTATGAGCAGTTCTTC. Translated: CASGPHTYEQFF.

This clonotype was picked up a small number of times. V and J are TRBV6-1 and TRBJ2-5; 9 bases align to TRBD2. This CDR3 comprises 16 residues. Germline lookup yields CDR1 MNHNS and CDR2 SASEGT. Trimming at V came to 6 bases and at J to 1 base, leaving 9 bases not matched to a gene. The CDR3 DNA reads as TGTGCCAGCAGGGCCCAATTAGCGGGAGCCCAAGAGACCCAGTACTTC. It translates to CASRAQLAGAQETQYF.

V gene TRBV5-4 combines with J gene TRBJ2-7; D is unresolved. The CDR3 contains 15 residues. Trimming removed 0 bases at V and 0 bases at J, with 10 bases between. Germline V lookup: CDR1 SGHNT, CDR2 YYREEE (reference sequence). The CDR3 here is CASSLGVLSSYEQYF. As DNA, the CDR3 is TGTGCCAGCAGCTTGGGGGTTCTCAGCTCCTACGAGCAGTACTTC. The entire variable domain, with the rest obtained from reference TRBV5-4 and TRBJ2-7, is as follows: ETGVTQSPTHLIKTRGQQVTLRCSSQSGHNTVSWYQQALGQGPQFIFQYYREEENGRGNFPPRFSGLQFPNYSSELNVNALELDDSALYLCASSLGVLSSYEQYFGPGTRLTVT.

A few counts support this clonotype. The chain employs TRBV10-3 and TRBJ1-6, with D hard to call. The CDR3 has 14 amino acids. V lost 2 bases, J lost 5 bases, and 7 bases lay in between. Germline V gene data show CDR1 as ENHRY and CDR2 as SYGVKD. The CDR3 bases are TGTGCCATCAGTGAGACACAAAATAATTCACCCCTCCACTTT. Protein product: CAISETQNNSPLHF.

This clonotype was found a few times. The junction and the germline gene differ at one end; a read error may be behind it. V and J are TRBV6-5 and TRBJ1-2; D ambiguous. The CDR3 has 15 amino acids. The germline V gene has CDR1 MNHEY and CDR2 SVGAGI. The chain's CDR3 is CTSSYQLISKDGYTF. The DNA for the CDR3 is TGTACCAGCAGTTACCAGCTCATTTCTAAGGATGGCTACACCTTC.

This clonotype was seen ten or more times. The rearrangement uses TRBV27 and TRBJ2-7; D unclear. Between the trimmed V and J ends, which lost 3 bases and 0 bases, there was a span of 12 bases. CDR1 and CDR2 from the germline V gene are MNHEY and SMNVEV (reference sequence). The CDR3 is made up of 15 amino acids. In nucleotides, the CDR3 is TGTGCCAGCAGTTTGGGCCCCACGAGCTCCTACGAGCAGTACTTC. Protein sequence: CASSLGPTSSYEQYF.

As concerns this clonotype: Being one base from a much bigger clone, this may be a read error. This rearrangement joins TRBV29-1 to TRBJ2-7; 7 bases agree with TRBD2. CDR1 is SQVTM, CDR2 ANQGSEA, per germline. The CDR3 has 12 residues. DNA for the CDR3: TGCGGCGTAGGGACGGGAGGCGACGAGCAGTACTTC. Translating gives CGVGTGGDEQYF.

This chain links TRBV28 with TRBJ1-5; D remains unclear. This CDR3 is 15 amino acids long. Between the trimmed V and J ends, which lost 4 bases and 1 base, there was a span of 11 bases. The germline CDR1 and CDR2 sequences are MDHEN and SYDVKM. CDR3 DNA sequence: TGTGCCAGCAGTTCATCGCCTCGGAGCAATCAGCCCCAGCATTTT. Translation: CASSSSPRSNQPQHF.

In this sample, this clonotype turned up once. A read error may be the cause here, since a much bigger clone is one base away. J is TRBJ2-7 and V is TRBV10-3; the D is unclear. The CDR3 is 14 residues long. The germline V gene has CDR1 ENHRY and CDR2 SYGVKD. The CDR3 region has the DNA TGTGCCATCAGTGAGTCGACTCAGGCCTACGGGCAGTACTTC. Protein sequence: CAISESTQAYGQYF.